The clone carrying this T cell receptor beta chain was seen a handful of times. What it recognizes is unknown. V lost 4 bases, J lost 4 bases, and 4 bases stayed unmatched. The length of the CDR3 is 16 residues. Per germline, CDR1 SGHNT and CDR2 YYREEE (reference sequence). This entry comes from a study of beta chain features in type 1 diabetes. Broader study findings: TCRB CDR3s were moderately but significantly shorter in Type 1 diabetes patients in all four CD4+ subsets. Whether TCRB rearrangement is influenced by HLA type was left unresolved in this analysis. Relative to healthy donors, patients appeared to have naive, central memory and Treg TCRB repertoires that were more similar. A cDNA-based sequencing approach could over-represent cells with high TCR expression.

All of the isolated RNA was reverse transcribed, so expressed TCRB transcripts were sequenced. Assay: immunoSEQ multiplex PCR; the TCRdb copy retains only in-frame clones and omits some. Of a few hundred thousand clones listed, around a tenth are singletons. The specimen was central memory CD4+ T cells from blood. J is TRBJ2-1 and V is TRBV5-4; 14 nucleotides align to TRBD2. This TCR was sampled from a man aged 25-45 years with type 1 diabetes. In nucleotides, the CDR3 is TGTGCCAGCAGCCCCGGGACTAGCGGGAGATACAATGAGCAGTTCTTC. Translation gives CASSPGTSGRYNEQFF.